The 10 T cell receptor beta chains reported below all come from one sample, sequenced in a study of OX40 agonist ivuxolimab in advanced cancers. Libraries were prepared by immunoSEQ multiplex PCR; TCRdb keeps only in-frame clonotypes and omits some of them. The profile covers 20,000 or so clones, with 65% to 80% appearing a single time and approximately 16% taken by the ten largest. The sequences come from CD4+ or CD8+ T cells sorted from blood, collected in a trial of the OX40 agonist ivuxolimab. Receptors originate from an adult with an advanced solid tumor such as melanoma, head and neck, liver or kidney cancer.

This chain joins TRBV9 and TRBJ2-7, with 10 bases that match TRBD1. With 0 bases clipped from V and 7 bases from J, the junction kept 4 bases outside the gene matches. Germline V gene sequence: CDR1 SGDLS, CDR2 YYNGEE. The CDR3 spans 14 residues. The CDR3 DNA reads TGTGCCAGCAGCGTAGGGGACAGGGGTAGGGAGCAGTACTTC. Translating gives CASSVGDRGREQYF.

The chain joins TRBV7-9 to TRBJ1-1; no firm D call. The ends were cut back, 1 base at V and 0 bases at J, with 12 bases in the middle. The CDR3 is made up of 16 amino acids. Germline-derived CDR1 and CDR2 are SEHNR and FQNEAQ (reference sequence). The CDR3 sequence: CASSLEGTLLNTEAFF. The CDR3 DNA reads as TGTGCCAGCAGCTTAGAGGGCACCCTATTGAACACTGAAGCTTTCTTT.

Of note for this clone: Additional DNA sequences in this sample encode the identical CDR3. As DNA, the CDR3 is TGTGCCAGCAGCGTTGGGGGTAGCTACGAGCAGTACTTC. It specifies CASSVGGSYEQYF. The chain recombines TRBV9 with TRBJ2-7; either TRBD1 or TRBD2 may supply D (5 bases each). Germline lookup yields CDR1 SGDLS and CDR2 YYNGEE. The CDR3 runs 13 residues. Trimming removed 2 bases at V and 3 bases at J, with 9 bases between. Looking up the rest from reference TRBV9 and TRBJ2-7 gives the full variable domain: DSGVTQTPKHLITATGQRVTLRCSPRSGDLSVYWYQQSLDQGLQFLIQYYNGEERAKGNILERFSAQQFPDLHSELNLSSLELGDSALYFCASSVGGSYEQYFGPGTRLTVT.

The chain employs TRBV9 and TRBJ2-5; unclear D gene. The CDR3 extends over 14 amino acids. Trimming shortened V by 0 bases and J by 1 base, and 7 bases separated the two germline ends. Looked up from germline, CDR1 is SGDLS and CDR2 is YYNGEE. CDR3 sequence reads: CASSVGSFQETQYF. The CDR3 nucleotides read TGTGCCAGCAGCGTAGGCTCCTTCCAAGAGACCCAGTACTTC.

The chain uses TRBV9 and TRBJ2-7; 14 nucleotides agree with TRBD2. CDR3 length: 16 amino acids. Germline CDR1 SGDLS, CDR2 YYNGEE. Losses at the gene ends were 3 bases for V and 3 bases for J; bases not matched to a gene: 5. CDR3 bases: TGTGCCAGCAGCGAGGGGACTAGCGGGGGCTACTACGAGCAGTACTTC. Translated: CASSEGTSGGYYEQYF.

This chain connects TRBV27 to TRBJ1-5; D perhaps matches TRBD1 (5 bases). There are 16 residues in the CDR3. The germline V gene encodes CDR1 MNHEY and CDR2 SMNVEV (reference sequence). Trimming took 2 bases from V and 3 from J, leaving 14 bases between them. Here the CDR3 DNA reads TGTGCCAGCAGTTTAGGACCAGGGAGGGCCAATCAGCCCCAGCATTTT. Encoded protein: CASSLGPGRANQPQHF.

This clone was detected once. The genes are TRBV10-2 and TRBJ1-2; 10 bases fit TRBD1. The CDR3 runs 13 residues. The ends lost 7 bases at V and 4 bases at J; junction bases unmatched: 3. Germline values: CDR1 WSHSY, CDR2 SAAADI. The CDR3 loop reads CASIGTGVYGYTF. For the CDR3, the DNA is TGCGCCAGCATCGGGACAGGGGTCTATGGCTACACCTTC.

The chain couples TRBV6-5 to TRBJ2-7; a possible D gene is TRBD2 (5 bases). V lost 2 bases and J lost 4, with 12 bases in between. Germline CDR1 MNHEY, CDR2 SVGAGI. The CDR3 totals 14 residues. The CDR3 loop reads CASSYIPDSYEQYF. The DNA of the CDR3 is TGTGCCAGCAGTTACATCCCGGACTCGTACGAGCAGTACTTC.

The chain uses TRBV14 and TRBJ2-2; a possible D gene is TRBD1 (5 bases). Germline lookup yields CDR1 SGHDN and CDR2 FVKESK. There are 13 residues in the CDR3. V dropped 3 bases and J dropped 7 bases, with 9 bases sitting between them. Here the CDR3 reads CASSQGLGGELFF. CDR3 coding DNA: TGTGCCAGCAGCCAGGGGCTCGGCGGGGAGCTGTTTTTT.

The CDR3 sequence is CASSLALGLRETQYF. CDR3 sequence (DNA): TGTGCCAGCAGCTTAGCGCTGGGGCTACGGGAGACCCAGTACTTC. V usage is TRBV7-6 and J usage is TRBJ2-5; D is perhaps TRBD1 (5 bases). This CDR3 contains 15 residues. The germline gives CDR1 SGHVS, CDR2 FNYEAQ. V dropped 0 bases and J dropped 5 bases, with 13 bases sitting between them. Using reference TRBV7-6 and TRBJ2-5 for the parts outside the CDR3, the full variable domain is GAGVSQSPRYKVTKRGQDVALRCDPISGHVSLYWYRQALGQGPEFLTYFNYEAQQDKSGLPNDRFSAERPEGSISTLTIQRTEQRDSAMYRCASSLALGLRETQYFGPGTRLLVL.